The present T cell receptor (beta chain) was sequenced within a study of T cell changes during pregnancy in multiple sclerosis. This CDR3 spans 13 amino acids. Germline values: CDR1 SGHVS, CDR2 FQNEAQ. V was pared by 0 bases and J by 6 bases, with 5 bases between. Sequencing was performed with immunoSEQ multiplex PCR; in TCRdb, only in-frame clones are kept and a portion is missing. The sample contains fewer than 100,000 clones, about 88% of which appear only once. The specimen comprised peripheral blood, sampled before pregnancy. This clonotype originated in a female donor with multiple sclerosis, enrolled in a pregnancy study. This sequence joins TRBV7-8 and TRBJ2-2; tentatively, D is TRBD2 (5 bases). CDR3 bases: TGTGCCAGCAGCTTAGCCGGGGCCGGGGAGCTGTTTTTT. This translates into CASSLAGAGELFF.